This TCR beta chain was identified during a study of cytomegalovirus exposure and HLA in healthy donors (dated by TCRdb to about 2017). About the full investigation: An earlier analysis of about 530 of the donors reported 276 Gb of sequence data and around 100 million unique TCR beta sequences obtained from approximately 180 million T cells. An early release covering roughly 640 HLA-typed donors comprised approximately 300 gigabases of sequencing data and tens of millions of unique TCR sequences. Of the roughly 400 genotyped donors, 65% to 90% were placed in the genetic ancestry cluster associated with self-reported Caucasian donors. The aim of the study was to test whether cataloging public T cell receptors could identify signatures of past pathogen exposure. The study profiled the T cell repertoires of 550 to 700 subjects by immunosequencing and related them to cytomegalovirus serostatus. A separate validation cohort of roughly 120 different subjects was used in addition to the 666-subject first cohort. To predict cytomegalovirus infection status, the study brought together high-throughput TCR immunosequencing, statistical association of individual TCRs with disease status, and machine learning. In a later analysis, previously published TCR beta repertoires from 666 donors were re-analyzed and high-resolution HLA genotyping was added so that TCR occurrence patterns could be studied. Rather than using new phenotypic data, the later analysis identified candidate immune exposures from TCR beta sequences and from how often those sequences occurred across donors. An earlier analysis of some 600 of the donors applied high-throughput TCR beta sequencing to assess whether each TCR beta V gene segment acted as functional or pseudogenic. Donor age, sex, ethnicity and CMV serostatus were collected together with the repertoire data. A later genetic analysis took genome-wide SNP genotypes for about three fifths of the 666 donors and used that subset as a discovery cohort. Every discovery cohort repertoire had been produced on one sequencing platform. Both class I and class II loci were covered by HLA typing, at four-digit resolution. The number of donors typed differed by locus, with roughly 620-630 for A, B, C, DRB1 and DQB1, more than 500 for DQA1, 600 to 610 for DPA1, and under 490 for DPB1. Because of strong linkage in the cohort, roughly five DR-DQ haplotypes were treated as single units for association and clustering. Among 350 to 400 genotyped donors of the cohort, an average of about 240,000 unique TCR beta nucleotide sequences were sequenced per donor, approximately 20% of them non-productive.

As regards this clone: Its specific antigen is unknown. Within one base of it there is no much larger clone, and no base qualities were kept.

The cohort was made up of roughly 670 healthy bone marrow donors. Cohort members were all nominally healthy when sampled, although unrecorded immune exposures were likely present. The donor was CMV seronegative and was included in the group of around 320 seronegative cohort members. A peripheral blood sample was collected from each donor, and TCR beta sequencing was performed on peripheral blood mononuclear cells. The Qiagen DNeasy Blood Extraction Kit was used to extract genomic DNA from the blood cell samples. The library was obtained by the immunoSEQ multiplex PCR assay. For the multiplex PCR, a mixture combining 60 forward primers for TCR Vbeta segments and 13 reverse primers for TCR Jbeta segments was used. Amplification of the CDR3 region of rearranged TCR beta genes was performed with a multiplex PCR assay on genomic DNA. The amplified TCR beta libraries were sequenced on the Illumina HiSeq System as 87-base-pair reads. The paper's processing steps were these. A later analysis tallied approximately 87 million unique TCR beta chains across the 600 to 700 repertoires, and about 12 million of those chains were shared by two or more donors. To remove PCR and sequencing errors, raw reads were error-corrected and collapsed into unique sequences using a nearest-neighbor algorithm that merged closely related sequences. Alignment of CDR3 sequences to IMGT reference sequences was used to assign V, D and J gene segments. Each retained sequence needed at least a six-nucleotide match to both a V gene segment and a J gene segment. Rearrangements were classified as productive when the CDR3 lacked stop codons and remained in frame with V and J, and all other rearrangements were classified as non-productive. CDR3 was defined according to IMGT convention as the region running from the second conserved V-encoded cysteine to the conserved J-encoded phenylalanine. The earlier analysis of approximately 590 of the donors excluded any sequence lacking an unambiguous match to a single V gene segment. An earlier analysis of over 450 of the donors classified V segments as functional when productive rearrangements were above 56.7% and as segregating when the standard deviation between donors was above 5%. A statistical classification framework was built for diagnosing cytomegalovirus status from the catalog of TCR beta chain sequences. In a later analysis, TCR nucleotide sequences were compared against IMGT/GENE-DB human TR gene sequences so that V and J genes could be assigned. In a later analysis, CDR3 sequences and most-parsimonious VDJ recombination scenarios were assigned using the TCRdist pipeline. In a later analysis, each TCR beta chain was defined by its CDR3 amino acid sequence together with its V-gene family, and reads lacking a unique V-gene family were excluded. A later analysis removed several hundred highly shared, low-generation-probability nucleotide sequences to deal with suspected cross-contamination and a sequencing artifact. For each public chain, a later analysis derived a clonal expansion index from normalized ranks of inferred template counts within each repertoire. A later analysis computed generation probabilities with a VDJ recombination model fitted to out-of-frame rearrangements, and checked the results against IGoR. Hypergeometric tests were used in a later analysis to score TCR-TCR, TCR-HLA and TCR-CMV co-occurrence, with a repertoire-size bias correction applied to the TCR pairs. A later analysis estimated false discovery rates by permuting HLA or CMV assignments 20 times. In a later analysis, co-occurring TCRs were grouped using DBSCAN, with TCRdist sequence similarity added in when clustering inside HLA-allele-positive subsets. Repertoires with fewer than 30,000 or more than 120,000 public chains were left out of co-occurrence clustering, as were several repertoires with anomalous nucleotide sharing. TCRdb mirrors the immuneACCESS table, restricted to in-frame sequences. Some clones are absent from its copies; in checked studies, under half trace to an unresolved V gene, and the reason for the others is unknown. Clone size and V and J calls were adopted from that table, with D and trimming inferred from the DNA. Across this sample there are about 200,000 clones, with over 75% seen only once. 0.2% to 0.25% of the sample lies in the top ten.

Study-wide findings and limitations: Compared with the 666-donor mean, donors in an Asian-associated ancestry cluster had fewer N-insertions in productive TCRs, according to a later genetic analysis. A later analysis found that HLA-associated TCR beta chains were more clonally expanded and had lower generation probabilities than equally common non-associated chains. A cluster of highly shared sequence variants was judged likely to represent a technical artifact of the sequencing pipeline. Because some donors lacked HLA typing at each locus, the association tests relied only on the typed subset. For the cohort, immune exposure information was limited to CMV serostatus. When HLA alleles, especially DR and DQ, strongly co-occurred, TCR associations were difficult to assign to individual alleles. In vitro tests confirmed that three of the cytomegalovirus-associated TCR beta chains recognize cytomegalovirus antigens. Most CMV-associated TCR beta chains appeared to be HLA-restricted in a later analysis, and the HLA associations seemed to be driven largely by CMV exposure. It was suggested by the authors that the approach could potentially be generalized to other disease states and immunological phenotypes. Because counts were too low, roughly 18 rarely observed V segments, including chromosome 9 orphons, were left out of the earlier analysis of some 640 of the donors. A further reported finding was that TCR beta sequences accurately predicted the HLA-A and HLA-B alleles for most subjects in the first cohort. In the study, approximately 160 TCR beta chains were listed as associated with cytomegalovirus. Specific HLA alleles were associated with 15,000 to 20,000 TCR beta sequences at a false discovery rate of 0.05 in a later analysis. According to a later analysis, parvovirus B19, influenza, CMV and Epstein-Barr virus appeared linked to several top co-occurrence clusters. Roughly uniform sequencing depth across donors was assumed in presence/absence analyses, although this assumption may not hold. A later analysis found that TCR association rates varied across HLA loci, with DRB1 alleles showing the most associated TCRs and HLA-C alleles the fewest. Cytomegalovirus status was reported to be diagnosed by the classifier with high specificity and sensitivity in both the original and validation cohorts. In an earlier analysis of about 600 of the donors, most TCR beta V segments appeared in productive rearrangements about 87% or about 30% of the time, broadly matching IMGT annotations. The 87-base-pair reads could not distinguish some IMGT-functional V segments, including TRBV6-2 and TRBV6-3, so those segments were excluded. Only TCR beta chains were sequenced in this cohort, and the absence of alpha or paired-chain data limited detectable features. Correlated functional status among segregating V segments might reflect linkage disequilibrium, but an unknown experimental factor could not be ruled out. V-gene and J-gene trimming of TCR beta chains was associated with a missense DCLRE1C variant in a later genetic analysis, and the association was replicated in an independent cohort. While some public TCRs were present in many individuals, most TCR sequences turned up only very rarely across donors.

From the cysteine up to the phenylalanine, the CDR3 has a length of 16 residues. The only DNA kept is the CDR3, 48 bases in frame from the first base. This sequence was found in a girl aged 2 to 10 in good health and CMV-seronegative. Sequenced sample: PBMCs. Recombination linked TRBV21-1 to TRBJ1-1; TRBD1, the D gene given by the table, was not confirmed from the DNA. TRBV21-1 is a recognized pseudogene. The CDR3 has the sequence CASGKWGDRAYYEAFF. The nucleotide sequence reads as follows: TGTGCCAGCGGGAAATGGGGGGACAGAGCTTATTATGAAGCTTTCTTT.